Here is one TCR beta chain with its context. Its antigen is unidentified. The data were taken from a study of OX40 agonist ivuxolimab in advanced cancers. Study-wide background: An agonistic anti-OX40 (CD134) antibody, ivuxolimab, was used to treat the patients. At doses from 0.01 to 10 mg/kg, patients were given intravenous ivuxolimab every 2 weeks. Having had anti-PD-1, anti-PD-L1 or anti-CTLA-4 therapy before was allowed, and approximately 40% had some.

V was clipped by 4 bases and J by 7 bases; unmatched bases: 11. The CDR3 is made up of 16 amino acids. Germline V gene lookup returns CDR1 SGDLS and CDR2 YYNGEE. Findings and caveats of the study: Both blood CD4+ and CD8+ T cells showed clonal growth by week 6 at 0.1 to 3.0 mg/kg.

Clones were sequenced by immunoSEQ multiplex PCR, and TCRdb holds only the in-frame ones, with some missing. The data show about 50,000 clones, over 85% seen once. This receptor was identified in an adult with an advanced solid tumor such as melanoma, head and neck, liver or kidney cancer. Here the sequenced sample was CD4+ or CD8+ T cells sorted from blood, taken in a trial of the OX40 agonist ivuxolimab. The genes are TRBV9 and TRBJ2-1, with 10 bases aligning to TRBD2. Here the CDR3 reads CASSTALAGAENEQFF. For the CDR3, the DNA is TGTGCCAGCAGCACTGCTCTAGCGGGAGCCGAAAATGAGCAGTTCTTC.